One sample yielded the 6 T cell receptor beta chains listed below, sequenced in a study of blood T cell repertoires in COVID-19. The repertoire was sequenced with immunoSEQ multiplex PCR; TCRdb's copy has only in-frame clones and lacks some. The table includes some 71,000 clones, 75% to 90% detected once. The sample taken for sequencing was peripheral blood. The origin of the receptors is a man aged 25-45 years with acute or convalescent COVID-19.

The chain has TRBV18 and TRBJ1-2; 7 bases line up with TRBD1. With 4 bases clipped from V and 2 bases from J, the junction kept 1 base outside the gene matches. CDR3 size: 13 residues. The germline gives CDR1 KGHSH, CDR2 LQKENI. Written as DNA, the CDR3 is TGTGCCAGCTCACAGGGGGCCAACTATGGCTACACCTTC. This translates into CASSQGANYGYTF.

The chain recombines TRBV12-3 or TRBV12-4 with TRBJ2-1, with D possibly being TRBD1 (6 bases). CDR3 length: 13 amino acids. V was trimmed by 6 bases and J by 2 bases, leaving 8 bases between them. The CDR3 DNA reads as TGTGCCAGCAGGGGGGCCCCCTACAATGAGCAGTTCTTC. This encodes CASRGAPYNEQFF.

The chain joins TRBV18 to TRBJ1-2; TRBD1 is a possible D gene (6 bases). V was clipped by 4 bases and J by 2 bases, with 14 bases between them. This CDR3 region has 15 residues. CDR1 is KGHSH and CDR2 is LQKENI in the germline V gene. The CDR3 sequence: CASSLRQAENYGYTF. The CDR3 nucleotides read TGTGCCAGCTCACTCAGACAGGCGGAGAACTATGGCTACACCTTC.

The J gene is TRBJ1-2, the V gene TRBV2, with D possibly matching TRBD1 (5 bases). The CDR3 is made up of 12 amino acids. Germline loops: CDR1 SNHLY, CDR2 FYNNEI. V shed 6 bases and J shed 5 bases, with 10 bases lying between them. CDR3 region: CASRGAGYGYTF. In nucleotides, the CDR3 is TGTGCCAGCAGAGGGGCAGGGTATGGCTACACCTTC.

The chain couples TRBV6-1 to TRBJ1-5, with D tentatively TRBD1 (5 bases). The CDR3 runs to 13 residues. V lost 5 bases to trimming and J lost 7 bases, with 12 bases between them. The germline CDR1 and CDR2 sequences are MNHNS and SASEGT. DNA for the CDR3: TGTGCCAGCAGTCTACAGGTGACGCAGCCCCAGCATTTT. Protein sequence: CASSLQVTQPQHF.

The chain carries TRBV7-2 and TRBJ1-6, with TRBD1 matching 8 bases. The CDR3 is 15 amino acids. The germline V gene encodes CDR1 SGHTA and CDR2 FQGNSA. Trimming at V came to 4 bases and at J to 7 bases, leaving 6 bases not matched to a gene. The DNA for the CDR3 is TGTGCCAGCAGCTCCCAACAGGGGGTCAATTCACCCCTCCACTTT. This translates into CASSSQQGVNSPLHF.